These 21 T cell receptor beta chains were all obtained from the same sample, sequenced in a study of cytomegalovirus exposure and HLA in healthy donors. TCRdb's copy holds only in-frame clones and misses some; the assay was immunoSEQ multiplex PCR. Here the sample spans under 150,000 clones, about 90% being singletons. The sequencing sample was made of PBMCs. All receptors come from a man between 18 and 35 years old in good health and CMV-seronegative.

The chain carries TRBV10-3 and TRBJ2-7; 12 bases match TRBD2. The CDR3 covers 16 residues. The trim removed 6 bases at V and 2 bases at J, leaving 8 bases unmatched. Germline V lookup: CDR1 ENHRY, CDR2 SYGVKD. The CDR3 nucleotides are TGTGCCATCAGGGCGACTAGCGGGAGTGTTCCCTACGAGCAGTACTTC. Translation: CAIRATSGSVPYEQYF.

The rearrangement uses TRBV27 and TRBJ2-1; D ambiguous. The V and J ends lost 5 bases and 8 bases respectively, with 7 bases between them. Per the germline V gene, CDR1 is MNHEY and CDR2 is SMNVEV (reference sequence). The CDR3 totals 11 residues. As DNA, the CDR3 is TGTGCCAGCAGTAGAAACTATGAGCAGTTCTTC. As protein: CASSRNYEQFF.

V gene TRBV29-1 combines with J gene TRBJ2-7, with TRBD2 matching 7 bases. After removal of 7 bases from V and 7 bases from J, the junction contained 10 bases not matched to a gene. The CDR3 has 12 amino acids. Germline lookup yields CDR1 SQVTM and CDR2 ANQGSEA. This CDR3 is CSGGSLGGEQYF. CDR3 in DNA: TGCAGCGGAGGGTCTCTGGGAGGGGAGCAGTACTTC.

The chain uses TRBV21-1 and TRBJ2-7; the DNA was not used to check the table's D call, TRBD1. TRBV21-1 is recorded as a pseudogene. This CDR3 has 17 residues. DNA of the CDR3: TGTGCCAGCAGCAAATCTTTCATCGGACAGGACTCCTACGAGCAGTACTTC. Translating gives CASSKSFIGQDSYEQYF.

The genes are TRBV27 and TRBJ2-7, with TRBD2 matching 9 bases. Germline V gene data show CDR1 as MNHEY and CDR2 as SMNVEV (reference sequence). The CDR3 spans 16 residues. Losses at the gene ends were 5 bases for V and 3 bases for J; bases not matched to a gene: 11. The CDR3 coding sequence is TGTGCCAGCAGTCCCCGGCCGACTAGCGGTTTCTACGAGCAGTACTTC. Its protein is CASSPRPTSGFYEQYF.

The chain couples TRBV6-1 to TRBJ1-5, with a weak D call TRBD1 (6 bases). V was pared by 6 bases and J by 3 bases, with 15 bases between. The CDR3 loop spans 15 amino acids. Germline V gene data show CDR1 as MNHNS and CDR2 as SASEGT. CDR3 amino acids: CASRPMDSSNQPQHF. For the CDR3, the DNA is TGTGCCAGCAGGCCGATGGACAGCTCCAATCAGCCCCAGCATTTT.

The rearrangement uses TRBV18 and TRBJ2-3, with TRBD2 identical over 7 bases. The V and J ends lost 1 base and 0 bases, in that order; junction bases with no gene match: 7. Germline V gene sequence: CDR1 KGHSH, CDR2 LQKENI. The CDR3 runs to 17 residues. This CDR3 is CASSPRGGRQSTDTQYF. CDR3 DNA sequence: TGTGCCAGCTCACCACGGGGAGGGCGCCAAAGCACAGATACGCAGTATTTT.

The rearrangement joins TRBV5-4 to TRBJ1-2, with 7 bases lining up with TRBD1. This CDR3 contains 13 residues. Trimming took 3 bases from V and 13 from J; bases not matched to a gene: 12. Per germline, CDR1 SGHNT and CDR2 YYREEE (reference sequence). CDR3 region: CASSWAGGMEGTF. CDR3 DNA: TGTGCCAGCAGCTGGGCAGGGGGGATGGAGGGCACCTTC.

This chain links TRBV29-1 with TRBJ2-1, with a weak D call TRBD2 (5 bases). This CDR3 is built from 10 residues. Per germline, CDR1 SQVTM and CDR2 ANQGSEA. V lost 6 bases, J lost 9 bases, and 9 bases lay in between. The CDR3 reads CSVSGVEQFF. CDR3 sequence (DNA): TGCAGCGTGTCCGGGGTTGAGCAGTTCTTC.

The chain carries TRBV7-6 and TRBJ2-3; D gene unclear. The CDR3 is 15 residues long. CDR1 and CDR2 from the germline V gene are SGHVS and FNYEAQ. V was clipped by 0 bases and J by 2 bases, with 9 bases between them. CDR3 nucleotides: TGTGCCAGCAGCTTAGCTCTTGGCAACACAGATACGCAGTATTTT. Its protein is CASSLALGNTDTQYF.

This chain uses TRBV6-5 with TRBJ2-2; the D is unclear. V gave up 7 bases and J gave up 3 bases, with 9 bases separating them. The CDR3 length is 13 residues. The germline V gene has CDR1 MNHEY and CDR2 SVGAGI. CDR3 loop: CASTAADTGELFF. CDR3 DNA: TGTGCCAGCACCGCCGCGGACACCGGGGAGCTGTTTTTT.

J is TRBJ2-3 and V is TRBV12-5; D is perhaps TRBD1 (7 bases). Germline V gene sequence: CDR1 LGHNT, CDR2 FRNRAP. The CDR3 has 17 residues. V lost 5 bases and J 6 bases, leaving 24 bases between the germline ends. The DNA of the CDR3 is TGTGCTAGTGGTCACCAACGACAGGGAACTAGCCGGGATACGCAGTATTTT. Translated: CASGHQRQGTSRDTQYF.

The chain couples TRBV6-5 to TRBJ2-7; 8 positions match TRBD2. Unmatched junction bases numbered 13, after V lost 6 bases and J lost 6 bases. This CDR3 has 15 residues. CDR1 and CDR2 from the germline V gene are MNHEY and SVGAGI. Here the CDR3 DNA reads TGTGCCAGCAGCCCCATAGCGGGATCCACGTCCGAGCAGTACTTC. Residues: CASSPIAGSTSEQYF.

A few counts support this clone. The chain uses TRBV6-4 and TRBJ2-3; 11 nucleotides agree with TRBD2. Germline trimming cut 6 bases from V and 2 bases from J; bases unmatched to any gene: 4. This CDR3 contains 15 residues. Germline V gene lookup returns CDR1 MRHNA and CDR2 SNTAGT. DNA for the CDR3: TGTGCCAGCAGCCAGGGACTAGCGGACACAGATACGCAGTATTTT. It is translated as CASSQGLADTDTQYF.

This clone appeared a single time. This chain links TRBV10-1 with TRBJ2-1; 11 positions agree with TRBD2. Unmatched junction bases numbered 13, after V lost 5 bases and J lost 13 bases. CDR3 length: 15 residues. CDR1 is WNHNN, CDR2 SYGVQD, per germline (reference sequence). Here the CDR3 reads CASSNLAGGPFVQFF. The DNA of the CDR3 is TGCGCCAGCAGTAATTTAGCGGGAGGGCCTTTTGTTCAGTTCTTC.

V usage is TRBV5-4 and J usage is TRBJ2-7, with TRBD1 matching over 7 bases. V lost 4 bases, J lost 6 bases, and 16 bases stayed unmatched. Germline values: CDR1 SGHNT, CDR2 YYREEE (reference sequence). The CDR3 totals 16 residues. CDR3 sequence (DNA): TGTGCCAGCAGCGGACCTACAGGGGCGCAGAGAGGCGAGCAGTACTTC. Translating gives CASSGPTGAQRGEQYF.

The chain links TRBV2 to TRBJ2-7, with D perhaps TRBD1 (5 bases). This CDR3 comprises 12 residues. In germline, CDR1 is SNHLY, CDR2 FYNNEI. V was trimmed by 2 bases and J by 6 bases, leaving 8 bases between them. The CDR3 reads CASSEIQAEQYF. For the CDR3, the DNA is TGTGCCAGCAGTGAAATACAGGCCGAGCAGTACTTC.

The rearrangement uses TRBV6-5 and TRBJ2-5; D remains unclear. The germline V gene encodes CDR1 MNHEY and CDR2 SVGAGI. This CDR3 region has 13 residues. Trimming cost V 2 bases and J 5 bases, with 9 bases left between them. DNA of the CDR3: TGTGCCAGCAGTTACCCAGGTGGGGAGACCCAGTACTTC. Protein product: CASSYPGGETQYF.

A single count supports this clone. V usage is TRBV5-6 and J usage is TRBJ2-3; 7 bases map to TRBD2. CDR3 size: 16 residues. The V gene end was trimmed by 0 bases and the J gene end by 0 bases; junction bases not matched to a gene: 4. The germline CDR1 and CDR2 sequences are SGHDT and YYEEEE. CDR3 region: CASSLVLAESTDTQYF. CDR3 DNA sequence: TGTGCCAGCAGCTTGGTGCTAGCGGAGAGCACAGATACGCAGTATTTT.

This chain joins TRBV29-1 and TRBJ2-3; TRBD2 agrees at 11 bases. V was pared by 6 bases and J by 5 bases, with 4 bases of the junction left unmatched. The germline gives CDR1 SQVTM, CDR2 ANQGSEA. This CDR3 comprises 13 residues. The CDR3 region has the DNA TGCAGCGTATATAGCGGGGGGGTAGATACGCAGTATTTT. Translation gives CSVYSGGVDTQYF.

V and J are TRBV19 and TRBJ2-5; D perhaps matches TRBD1 (6 bases). The CDR3 has 15 residues. V was trimmed by 6 bases and J by 5 bases, leaving 19 bases between them. Looked up from germline, CDR1 is LNHDA and CDR2 is SQIVND (reference sequence). This CDR3 reads CASRQLSGASETQYF. In DNA form, the CDR3 reads TGTGCCAGTAGGCAACTATCAGGGGCGTCCGAGACCCAGTACTTC.